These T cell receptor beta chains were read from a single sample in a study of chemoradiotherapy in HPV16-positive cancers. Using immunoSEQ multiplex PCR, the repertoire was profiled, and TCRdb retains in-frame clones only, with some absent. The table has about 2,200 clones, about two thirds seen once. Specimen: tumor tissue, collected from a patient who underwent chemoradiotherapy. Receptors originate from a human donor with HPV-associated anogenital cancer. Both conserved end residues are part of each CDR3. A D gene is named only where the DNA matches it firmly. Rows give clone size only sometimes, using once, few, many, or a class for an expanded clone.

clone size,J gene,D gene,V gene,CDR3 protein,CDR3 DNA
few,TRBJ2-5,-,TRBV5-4,CASRFRGAETQYF,TGTGCCAGCAGGTTTCGGGGTGCAGAGACCCAGTACTTC
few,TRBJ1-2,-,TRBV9,CASSPRDTGYTF,TGTGCCAGCAGCCCTAGGGATACTGGCTACACCTTC
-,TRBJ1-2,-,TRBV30,CAWGEERTAFSYGYTF,TGTGCCTGGGGAGAAGAGCGGACCGCATTCAGCTATGGCTACACCTTC
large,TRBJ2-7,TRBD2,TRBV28,CASSPRGGAYEQYF,TGTGCCAGCAGTCCCCGGGGGGGAGCCTACGAGCAGTACTTC
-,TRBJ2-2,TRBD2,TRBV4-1,CASSPRLAPNTGELFF,TGCGCCAGCAGCCCTCGACTAGCGCCGAACACCGGGGAGCTGTTTTTT
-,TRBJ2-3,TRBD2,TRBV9,CASSVVSGVTDTQYF,TGTGCCAGCAGCGTAGTTAGCGGGGTAACAGATACGCAGTATTTT
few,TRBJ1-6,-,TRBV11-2,CASSFINSPLHF,TGTGCCAGCAGCTTTATTAATTCACCCCTCCACTTT
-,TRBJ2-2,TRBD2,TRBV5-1,CASSRLAANRGAVF,TGCGCCAGCAGTCGGCTAGCGGCCAACCGGGGAGCTGTTTTT
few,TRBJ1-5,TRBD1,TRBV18,CASSFGDSFIQPQHF,TGTGCCAGCTCGTTCGGGGACAGCTTTATCCAGCCCCAGCATTTT
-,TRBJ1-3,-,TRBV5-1,CASNLEGRGGNTIYF,TGCGCCAGCAACTTGGAGGGCAGGGGTGGAAACACCATATATTTT
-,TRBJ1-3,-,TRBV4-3,CASSQDGLPGNTIYF,TGCGCCAGCAGCCAAGATGGGCTCCCTGGAAACACCATATATTTT
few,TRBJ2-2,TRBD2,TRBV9,CASSVGLAGFGTGELFF,TGTGCCAGCAGCGTAGGACTAGCGGGGTTTGGCACCGGGGAGCTGTTTTTT
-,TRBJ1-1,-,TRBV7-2,CASNRGANTEAFF,TGTGCCAGCAATCGGGGGGCGAACACTGAAGCTTTCTTT
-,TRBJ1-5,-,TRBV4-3,CASSQTVSNQPQHF,TGCGCCAGCAGCCAGACAGTGAGCAATCAGCCCCAGCATTTT
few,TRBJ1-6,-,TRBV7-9,CASSLNGNSPLHF,TGTGCCAGCAGCTTAAACGGGAATTCACCCCTCCACTTT
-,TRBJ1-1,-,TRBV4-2,CASSLARANTEAFF,TGTGCCAGCAGCTTGGCCAGGGCGAACACTGAAGCTTTCTTT
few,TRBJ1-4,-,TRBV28,CASSLEGRNEKLFF,TGTGCCAGCAGTTTAGAAGGGAGAAATGAAAAACTGTTTTTT
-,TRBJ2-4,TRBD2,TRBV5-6,CASSWTSGDNIQYF,TGTGCCAGCAGCTGGACTAGCGGGGATAACATTCAGTACTTC
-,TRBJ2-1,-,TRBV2,CASSLGGGEQFF,TGTGCCAGCAGCTTAGGAGGGGGTGAGCAGTTCTTC
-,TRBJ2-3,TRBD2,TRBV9,CASSWEAGGLDTQYF,TGTGCCAGCAGCTGGGAAGCGGGGGGGCTAGATACGCAGTATTTT
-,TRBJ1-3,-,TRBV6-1,CASSRTAGNTIYF,TGTGCCAGCAGTCGGACAGCCGGAAACACCATATATTTT
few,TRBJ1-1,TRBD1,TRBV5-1,CASSSTGGSGTEAFF,TGCGCCAGCAGCTCGACAGGGGGCAGTGGCACTGAAGCTTTCTTT
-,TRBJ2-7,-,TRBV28,CASSPEGKSYEQYF,TGTGCCAGCAGCCCGGAGGGGAAGAGCTACGAGCAGTACTTC
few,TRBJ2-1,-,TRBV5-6,CASSLKVGPSYNEQFF,TGTGCCAGCAGCCTCAAGGTGGGCCCCTCCTACAATGAGCAGTTCTTC
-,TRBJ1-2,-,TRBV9,CASSAARDYNGYTF,TGTGCCAGCAGCGCCGCCCGGGACTACAATGGCTACACCTTC
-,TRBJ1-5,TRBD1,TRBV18,CASSPGTGRNQPQHF,TGTGCCAGCTCACCCGGGACAGGGCGCAATCAGCCCCAGCATTTT
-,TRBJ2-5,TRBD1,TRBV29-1,CSVERGTGGPATQYF,TGCAGCGTTGAAAGGGGGACAGGGGGTCCTGCCACCCAGTACTTC
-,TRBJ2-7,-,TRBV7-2,CASSTVGEQYF,TGTGCCAGCAGCACTGTCGGCGAGCAGTACTTC
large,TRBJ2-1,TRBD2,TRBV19,CASSLLAGGSGGDEQFF,TGTGCCAGTAGTTTACTAGCGGGAGGATCCGGCGGCGATGAGCAGTTCTTC
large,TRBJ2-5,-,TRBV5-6,CASSFRVGRSQETQYF,TGTGCCAGCAGCTTCCGCGTGGGAAGGTCCCAAGAGACCCAGTACTTC
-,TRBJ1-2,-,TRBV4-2,CASSPMSTGNYGYTF,TGTGCCAGCAGCCCTATGTCGACAGGAAACTATGGCTACACCTTC
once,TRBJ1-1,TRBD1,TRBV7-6,CASSLGQGNTEAFF,TGTGCCAGCAGCTTAGGACAGGGGAACACTGAAGCTTTCTTT
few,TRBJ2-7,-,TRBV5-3,CARNLPGREYF,TGTGCCAGGAACCTACCGGGACGTGAGTACTTC
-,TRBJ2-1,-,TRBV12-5,CASGLRGALTYNEQFF,TGTGCTAGTGGTTTAAGGGGGGCTCTTACTTACAATGAGCAGTTCTTC
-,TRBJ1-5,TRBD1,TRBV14,CASSQEGQEVNQPQHF,TGTGCCAGCAGCCAAGAGGGACAGGAGGTCAATCAGCCCCAGCATTTT
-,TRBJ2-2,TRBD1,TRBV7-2,CASSNRDRVPGELFF,TGTGCCAGCAGCAACCGGGACAGGGTACCCGGGGAGCTGTTTTTT
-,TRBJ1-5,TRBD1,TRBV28,CASSPSDRVSQPQHF,TGTGCCAGCAGTCCCTCGGACAGGGTGAGTCAGCCCCAGCATTTT
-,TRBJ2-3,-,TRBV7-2,CASSAMSTDTQYF,TGTGCCAGCAGTGCGATGAGCACAGATACGCAGTATTTT
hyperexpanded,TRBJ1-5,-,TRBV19,CASSIGQGVDQPQHF,TGTGCCAGTAGTATAGGCCAGGGAGTAGATCAGCCCCAGCATTTT
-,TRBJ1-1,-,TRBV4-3,CASSQESGGWRNTEAFF,TGCGCCAGCAGCCAAGAATCCGGAGGTTGGAGGAACACTGAAGCTTTCTTT